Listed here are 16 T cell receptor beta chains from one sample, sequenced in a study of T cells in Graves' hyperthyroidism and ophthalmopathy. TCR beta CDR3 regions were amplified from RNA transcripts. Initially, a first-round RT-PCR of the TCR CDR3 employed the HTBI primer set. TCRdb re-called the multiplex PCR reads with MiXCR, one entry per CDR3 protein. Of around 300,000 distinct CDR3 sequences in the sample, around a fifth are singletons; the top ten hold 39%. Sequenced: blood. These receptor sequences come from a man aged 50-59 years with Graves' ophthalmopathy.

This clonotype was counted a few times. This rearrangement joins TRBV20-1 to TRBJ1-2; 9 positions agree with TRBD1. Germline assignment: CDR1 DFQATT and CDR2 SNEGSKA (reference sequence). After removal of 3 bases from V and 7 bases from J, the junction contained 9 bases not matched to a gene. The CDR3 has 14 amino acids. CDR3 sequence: CSASPRQGGLGYTF. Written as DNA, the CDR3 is TGCAGTGCTAGCCCCCGACAGGGGGGGCTTGGCTACACCTTC.

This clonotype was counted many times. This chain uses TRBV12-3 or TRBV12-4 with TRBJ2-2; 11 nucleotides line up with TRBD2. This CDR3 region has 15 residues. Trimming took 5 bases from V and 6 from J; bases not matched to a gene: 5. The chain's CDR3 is CASSTSGRRAGELFF. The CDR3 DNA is TGTGCCAGCAGTACTAGCGGGAGACGGGCCGGGGAGCTGTTTTTT.

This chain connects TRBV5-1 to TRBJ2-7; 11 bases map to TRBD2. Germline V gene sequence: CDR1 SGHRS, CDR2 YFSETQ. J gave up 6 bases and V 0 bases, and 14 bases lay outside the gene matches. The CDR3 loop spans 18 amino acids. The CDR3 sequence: CASSLGPGGSGRASEQYF. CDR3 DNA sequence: TGCGCCAGCAGCTTGGGACCCGGCGGTAGCGGGAGGGCTTCCGAGCAGTACTTC. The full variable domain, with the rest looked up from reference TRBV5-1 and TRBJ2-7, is KAGVTQTPRYLIKTRGQQVTLSCSPISGHRSVSWYQQTPGQGLQFLFEYFSETQRNKGNFPGRFSGRQFSNSRSEMNVSTLELGDSALYLCASSLGPGGSGRASEQYFGPGTRLTVT.

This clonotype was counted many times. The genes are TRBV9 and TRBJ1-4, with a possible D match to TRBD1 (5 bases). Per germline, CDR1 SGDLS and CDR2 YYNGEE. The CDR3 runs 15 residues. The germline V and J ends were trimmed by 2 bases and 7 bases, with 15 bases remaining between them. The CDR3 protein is CASSVDTGSGEKLFF. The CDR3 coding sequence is TGTGCCAGCAGCGTGGACACGGGTTCGGGTGAAAAACTGTTTTTT. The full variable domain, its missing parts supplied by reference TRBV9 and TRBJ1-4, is DSGVTQTPKHLITATGQRVTLRCSPRSGDLSVYWYQQSLDQGLQFLIQYYNGEERAKGNILERFSAQQFPDLHSELNLSSLELGDSALYFCASSVDTGSGEKLFFGSGTQLSVL.

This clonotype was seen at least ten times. CDR3 nucleotide sequence: TGTGCCAGCAGGTCTAGCGTTAGCTCCTACAATGAGCAGTTCTTC. Translation gives CASRSSVSSYNEQFF. The chain recombines TRBV12-3 or TRBV12-4 with TRBJ2-1, with a weak D call TRBD2 (6 bases). The CDR3 length is 15 residues. V dropped 6 bases and J dropped 0 bases, with 12 bases sitting between them.

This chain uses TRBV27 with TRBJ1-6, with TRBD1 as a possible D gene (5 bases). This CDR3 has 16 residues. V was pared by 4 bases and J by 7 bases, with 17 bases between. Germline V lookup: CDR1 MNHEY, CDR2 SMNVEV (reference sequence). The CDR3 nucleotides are TGTGCCAGCAGTTCGACAGTTCATCTCCTCAATTCACCCCTCCACTTT. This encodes CASSSTVHLLNSPLHF.

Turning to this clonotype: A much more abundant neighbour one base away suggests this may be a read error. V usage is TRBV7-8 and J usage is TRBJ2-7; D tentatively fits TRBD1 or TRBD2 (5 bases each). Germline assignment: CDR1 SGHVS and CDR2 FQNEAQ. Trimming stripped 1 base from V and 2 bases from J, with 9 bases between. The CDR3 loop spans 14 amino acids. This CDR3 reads CASSLEGPTYEQYF. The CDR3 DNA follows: TGTGCCAGCAGCTTAGAGGGACCAACCTACGAGCAGTACTTC.

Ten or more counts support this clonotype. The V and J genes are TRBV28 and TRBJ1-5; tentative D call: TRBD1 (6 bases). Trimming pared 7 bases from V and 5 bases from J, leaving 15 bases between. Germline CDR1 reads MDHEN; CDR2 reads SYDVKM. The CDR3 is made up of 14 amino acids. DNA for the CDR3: TGTGCCAGCACCCCATTGGAGGGGGATCAGCCCCAGCATTTT. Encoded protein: CASTPLEGDQPQHF.

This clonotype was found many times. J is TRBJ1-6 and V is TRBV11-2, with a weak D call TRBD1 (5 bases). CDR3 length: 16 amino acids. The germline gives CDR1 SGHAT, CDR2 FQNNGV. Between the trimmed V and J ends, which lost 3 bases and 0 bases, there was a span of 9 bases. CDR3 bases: TGTGCCAGCAGCTTGACAGCGAGCTCCTATAATTCACCCCTCCACTTT. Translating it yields CASSLTASSYNSPLHF.

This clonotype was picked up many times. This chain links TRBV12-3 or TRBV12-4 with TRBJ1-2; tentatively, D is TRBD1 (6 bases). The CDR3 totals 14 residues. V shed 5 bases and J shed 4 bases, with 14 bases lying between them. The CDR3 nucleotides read TGTGCCAGCAGTCTGGGAGGACAGATCTATGGCTACACCTTC. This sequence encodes CASSLGGQIYGYTF.

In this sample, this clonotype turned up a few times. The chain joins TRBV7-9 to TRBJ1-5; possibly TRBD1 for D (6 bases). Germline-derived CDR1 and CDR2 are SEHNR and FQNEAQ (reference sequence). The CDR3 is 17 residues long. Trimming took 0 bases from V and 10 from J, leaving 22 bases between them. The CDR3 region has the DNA TGTGCCAGCAGCTTAGCGTTAGGGGGGGGGTCAAGAGAACCCCAGCATTTT. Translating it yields CASSLALGGGSREPQHF.

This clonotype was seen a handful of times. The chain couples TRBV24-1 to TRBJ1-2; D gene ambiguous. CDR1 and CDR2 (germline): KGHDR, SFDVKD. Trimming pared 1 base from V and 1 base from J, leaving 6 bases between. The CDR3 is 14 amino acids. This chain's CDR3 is CATSDFQVNYGYTF. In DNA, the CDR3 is TGTGCCACCAGTGATTTCCAGGTTAACTATGGCTACACCTTC.

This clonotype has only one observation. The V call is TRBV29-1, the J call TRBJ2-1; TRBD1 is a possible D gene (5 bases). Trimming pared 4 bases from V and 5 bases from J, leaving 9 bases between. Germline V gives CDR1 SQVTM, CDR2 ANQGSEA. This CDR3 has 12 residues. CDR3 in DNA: TGCAGCGTTGGAAGGGGCGACAATGAGCAGTTCTTC. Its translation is CSVGRGDNEQFF.

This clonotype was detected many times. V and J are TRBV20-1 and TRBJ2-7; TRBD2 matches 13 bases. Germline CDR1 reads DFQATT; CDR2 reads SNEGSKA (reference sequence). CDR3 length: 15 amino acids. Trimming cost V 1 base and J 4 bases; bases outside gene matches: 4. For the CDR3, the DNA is TGCAGTGCTAGAGTCCCGACTAGCGGGAGGTACGAGCAGTACTTC. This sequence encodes CSARVPTSGRYEQYF.

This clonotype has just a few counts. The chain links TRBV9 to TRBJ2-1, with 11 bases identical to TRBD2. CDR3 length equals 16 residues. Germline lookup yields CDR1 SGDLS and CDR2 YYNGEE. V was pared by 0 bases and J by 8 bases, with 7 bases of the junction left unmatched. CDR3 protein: CASSVVSLAGDHEQFF. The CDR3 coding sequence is TGTGCCAGCAGCGTAGTCTCACTAGCGGGAGACCATGAGCAGTTCTTC.

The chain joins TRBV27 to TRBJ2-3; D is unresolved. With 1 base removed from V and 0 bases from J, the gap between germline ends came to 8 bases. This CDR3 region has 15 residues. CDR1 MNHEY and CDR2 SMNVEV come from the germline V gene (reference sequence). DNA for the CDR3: TGTGCCAGCAGTTTATTCCCACAGAGCACAGATACGCAGTATTTT. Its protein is CASSLFPQSTDTQYF.